The source of this T cell receptor (beta chain) is a study of cytomegalovirus exposure and HLA in healthy donors. Healthy individuals who donated bone marrow served as the donors. V lost 5 bases, J lost 4 bases, and 20 bases lay in between. Germline V gene sequence: CDR1 SEHNR, CDR2 FQNEAQ (reference sequence). The length of the CDR3 is 17 residues. 60 Vbeta and 13 Jbeta primers were used in PCR. Assay used: immunoSEQ multiplex PCR; TCRdb lists only in-frame clones, some missing. The table has about 190,000 clones, approximately 70% seen once; the top ten hold less than 4%. The source of this sequence is a woman in her 30s in good health and CMV-seropositive. The sample taken for sequencing was PBMCs. The gene calls are TRBV7-9 and TRBJ2-2; D unclear. CDR3 sequence: CASSLRRVKVVTGELFF. The CDR3 nucleotides are TGTGCCAGCAGCCTTCGACGGGTCAAAGTCGTCACCGGGGAGCTGTTTTTT.